This TCR beta chain was retrieved from a study of T-cell memory formation after mild COVID-19. Germline lookup yields CDR1 DFQATT and CDR2 SNEGSKA (reference sequence). The CDR3 runs 14 residues. V was clipped by 6 bases and J by 3 bases; unmatched bases: 9. In the case of this clonotype: What it binds is unknown.

Study-level points and caveats: Prior to infection, memory already included some responding clones, suggesting cross-reactive memory joined.

TCRdb used MiXCR to reprocess the 5' RACE reads, holding one entry per CDR3 protein. The sample records under 300,000 distinct CDR3 sequences, approximately 7.6% being singletons. The rearrangement joins TRBV20-1 to TRBJ2-3, with 7 positions matching TRBD2. Material for sequencing was PBMCs or a T cell subset sorted from them (not recorded which). This receptor was identified in a man aged 18 to 30 who had mild COVID-19 (a few samples of this study predate the infection). Cell type and time point are not known. CDR3 DNA: TGCAGTGCCCGAGGATACGGGGGGACAGATACGCAGTATTTT. It is translated as CSARGYGGTDTQYF.